The TCR beta chain described here comes from a study of shared clonotypes between healthy human individuals. Germline V gene sequence: CDR1 SGHRS, CDR2 YFSETQ. V was pared by 4 bases and J by 7 bases, with 23 bases between. There are 16 residues in the CDR3. This clone was observed a single time. Its antigen remains unidentified. Findings of the study overall: Estimated richness values were generally larger in naive subsets than in memory subsets.

Running of the assay took place at deep level. TCRdb keeps only in-frame clones here, not all; method: immunoSEQ multiplex PCR. The data contain approximately 1.1 million clones, about four fifths of them singletons. The TCR comes from a man between 18 and 35 years old in good health. Some clones in this sample may be carry-over from other donors' samples. J is TRBJ1-1 and V is TRBV5-1; D is undetermined. The sequencing input was memory CD4+ T cells from PBMCs. Subset described: CD45RA-negative fraction. Here the CDR3 DNA reads TGCGCCAGCAGCGGTTGTGTCCCAGGCGGGCACTGTGAAGCTTTCTTT. This gives the protein CASSGCVPGGHCEAFF.